The entry below describes one T cell receptor beta chain. Only a few counts were recorded for this clone. Which antigen it targets is not known. No per-base quality is available; no much larger clone lies one base away. Donors were healthy HIV-negative adults with no recently reported acute infections or vaccinations. All donors were Caucasian adults living in Nashville, Tennessee, USA. CD4+ T cells were enriched by magnetic negative selection; naive cells were then positively selected on CD45RA, and the negative fraction formed the memory subset. Blood was obtained by leukapheresis, after which PBMCs were separated by Ficoll-Histopaque density gradient centrifugation and cryopreserved in liquid nitrogen vapor phase. Analytical flow cytometry was used to check the purity and quantity of each magnetically sorted T cell population. From each sorted fraction, genomic DNA was isolated and quantified by UV absorbance on a Nanodrop 2000c.

This sample is drawn from a study of shared clonotypes between healthy human individuals (dated by TCRdb to about 2020). Context from the whole study: Three men and a couple of women, aged 18 to 49 years, made up the cohort. For each donor, three plates each were used for CD4 naive and CD4 memory, two plates were used for CD8 naive, and one plate was used for CD8 memory. To estimate repertoire size and how much clonotypes are shared between individuals, the study performed deep sequencing of blood TCR repertoires from five healthy adults. Libraries were prepared and TCR repertoires were sequenced by different laboratories using diverse techniques, in order to increase sequencing depth and limit assay-specific biases. Each donor's leukapheresis produced roughly between roughly 0.9 and 9 billion PBMCs.

The germline V gene provides CDR1 KGHSH and CDR2 LQKENI. Cut back by 2 bases and 6 bases, the V and J ends lie 7 bases apart. The cysteine opens and the phenylalanine closes a CDR3 of 12 amino acids. Only CDR3 DNA remains: 36 bases, in frame from the first base. TCR CDR3 regions were amplified from genomic DNA by multiplex PCR using the deep immunoSEQ assay. For each cell subset, the extracted genomic DNA was distributed evenly across all wells of several immunoSEQ 96-well plates, and each plate served as one replicate. For sorted subsets, approximately 200 ng of genomic DNA, equivalent to 25,000 to 30,000 T cell genomes, went into each replicate PCR. Purified libraries were quantified with a Qubit 3.0 fluorometer, sized on a Bioanalyzer 2100, and re-quantified with the KAPA Library Quantification kit. A separate single-read 150-cycle Illumina NextSeq 550 flow cell was used to sequence each immunoSEQ 96-well plate. For the original study's pipeline: Because only junctional sequences without quality scores were contained in the immunoSEQ output, filtering matching that applied to full-length reads could not be performed. Sequences were annotated with PyIR, a Python wrapper for IgBLAST v1.9, using IMGT germline references to assign V/J genes and CDR3. Reads were removed for weak V/J assignments (E-value above 1e-6), missing CDR3, stop codons, out-of-frame junctions, or ambiguous translated residues. V3J clonotypes were defined as sequences sharing an identical inferred V gene, J gene, and CDR3 amino acid sequence. The percentage overlap between two repertoires was calculated by dividing the number of shared unique clonotypes by the size of the smaller repertoire. Richness of each repertoire was evaluated using RTK rarefaction, the Chao1 estimator, and Recon v2.1 estimates of unobserved clonotypes. For all TCRbeta clonotypes obtained by the gDNA method from several donors, generation probabilities were computed with OLGA. TCRdb's version of the immuneACCESS table is confined to in-frame rearrangements and falls short of the full clone set. An unresolved V gene accounts for under half of the shortfall where checked; the remainder is of unknown origin. That table furnishes V, J and clone size, whereas the DNA furnished D and trimming. This sample holds about a million clones; approximately 76% were observed only once. Together, the top ten hold about 1.5% of the sample.

Here is what the overall study found, with its caveats: The small number of donors limited the genetic and exposure-history diversity represented. Pairwise subsampling indicated that sequencing depth was expected to affect the degree of clonotype sharing among donors. Sampling was restricted to blood, and TCR repertoires in tissues likely differ from the TCR repertoires found in blood. Higher generation probabilities were observed for clonotypes shared by all four sorted-subset donors than for non-shared clonotypes. Across several donors, roughly 5% of naive CD4, 3% to 3.5% of naive CD8, about 2% of memory CD4, and over 0.35% of memory CD8 clonotypes were shared. Naive subsets generally had larger estimated clonotype richness than memory subsets. Rarefaction of sorted-subset datasets indicated incomplete sequencing despite the large sequencing depth.

The chain is made from TRBV18 and TRBJ1-1, with the D gene too uncertain to name. This clonotype was sampled from a man aged 18 to 30 in good health. The sample was memory CD4+ T cells sorted from blood. The cell subset or site label, read with the paper, signifies: CD45RA-negative fraction. The CDR3 region has the sequence CASSPAASEAFF. The nucleotides read TGTGCCAGCTCACCAGCAGCGTCTGAAGCTTTCTTT.